A single sample gave rise to the 22 T cell receptor beta chains below, sequenced in a study of CD8 T cells in ankylosing spondylitis. TCRdb processed the 5' RACE reads anew with MiXCR; each CDR3 protein has one entry. Of just over 150,000 distinct CDR3 sequences in the sample, about 16% were seen once. Sequencing was done on a sample of blood, either unsorted or a sorted T cell fraction (not recorded which). The receptors shown here come from a male donor with ankylosing spondylitis or in good health (not recorded which).

This clonotype appeared many times. The V gene is TRBV12-3 or TRBV12-4, the J gene TRBJ1-2; D uncertain. The CDR3 has 13 amino acids. V dropped 10 bases and J dropped 0 bases, with 12 bases sitting between them. Here the CDR3 reads CANRVWTNYGYTF. The CDR3 DNA sequence: TGTGCCAACCGGGTTTGGACTAACTATGGCTACACCTTC.

This clonotype was seen ten or more times. The V call is TRBV7-6, the J call TRBJ2-5, with D hard to call. Per the germline V gene, CDR1 is SGHVS and CDR2 is FNYEAQ. The V gene lost 5 bases and the J gene lost 4 bases, with 5 bases spanning the gap. CDR3 length equals 11 residues. CDR3 in amino acids: CASSDIETQYF. The CDR3 nucleotides read TGTGCCAGCAGCGACATAGAGACCCAGTACTTC.

Only a few counts were recorded for this clonotype. The chain joins TRBV7-9 to TRBJ1-4, with D unclear. This CDR3 has 16 amino acids. With 1 base removed from V and 3 bases from J, the gap between germline ends came to 12 bases. The germline V gene encodes CDR1 SEHNR and CDR2 FQNEAQ (reference sequence). The CDR3 region has the DNA TGTGCCAGCAGCTTAGAGGCAGGCTCCGCTAATGAAAAACTGTTTTTT. Amino acids: CASSLEAGSANEKLFF.

This clonotype has a count of ten or more. This sequence joins TRBV20-1 and TRBJ2-7, with 11 nucleotides matching TRBD1. This CDR3 region has 17 residues. Germline values: CDR1 DFQATT, CDR2 SNEGSKA (reference sequence). Trimming removed 0 bases from V and 6 bases from J; junction bases left unmatched: 13. The CDR3 bases are TGCAGTGCTAGAGATGGAAATCTCCGGGACAGGGGGGGCGAGCAGTACTTC. Translated: CSARDGNLRDRGGEQYF.

V usage is TRBV11-3 and J usage is TRBJ2-1; 12 positions match TRBD1. The CDR3 is 15 amino acids. J gave up 9 bases and V 1 base, and 4 bases lay outside the gene matches. CDR1 SGHNT and CDR2 YENEEA come from the germline V gene. In DNA form, the CDR3 reads TGTGCCAGCAGCTTAGCCGGGACAGGGGGCGGTGAGCAGTTCTTC. Translating it yields CASSLAGTGGGEQFF.

The CDR3 loop reads CASSGSLYGYTF. CDR3 nucleotides: TGTGCCAGCTCCGGGTCCCTATATGGCTACACCTTC. This rearrangement joins TRBV11-2 to TRBJ1-2; D not certain. CDR1 SGHAT and CDR2 FQNNGV come from the germline V gene. Trimming removed 8 bases at V and 5 bases at J, with 12 bases between. This CDR3 spans 12 amino acids. Full variable domain (missing parts from reference TRBV11-2 and TRBJ1-2): EAGVAQSPRYKIIEKRQSVAFWCNPISGHATLYWYQQILGQGPKLLIQFQNNGVVDDSQLPKDRFSAERLKGVDSTLKIQPAKLEDSAVYLCASSGSLYGYTFGSGTRLTVV.

At least ten counts were recorded for this clonotype. The rearrangement uses TRBV28 and TRBJ2-7; D might be TRBD1 or TRBD2, each matching 5 bases. CDR1 and CDR2 (germline): MDHEN, SYDVKM. V lost 5 bases to trimming and J lost 2 bases, with 19 bases between them. There are 16 residues in the CDR3. CDR3 residues: CASSTWDGADTYEQYF. DNA for the CDR3: TGTGCCAGCAGTACCTGGGACGGAGCCGATACCTACGAGCAGTACTTC.

This clonotype was detected only a few times. The chain joins TRBV5-1 to TRBJ2-7; possibly TRBD2 for D (5 bases). Germline V gene sequence: CDR1 SGHRS, CDR2 YFSETQ. The CDR3 spans 14 residues. V lost 2 bases and J lost 3, with 12 bases in between. The CDR3 bases are TGCGCCAGCAGCTTAGGACTTATGATCTACGAGCAGTACTTC. Amino acids: CASSLGLMIYEQYF.

The chain's CDR3 is CASSFRDGSYEQYF. The CDR3 region has the DNA TGTGCCAGCAGTTTCCGGGACGGGTCCTACGAGCAGTACTTC. This rearrangement joins TRBV27 to TRBJ2-7, with D perhaps being TRBD1 or TRBD2 (5 bases each). Germline loops: CDR1 MNHEY, CDR2 SMNVEV (reference sequence). The CDR3 is 14 residues long. Between the trimmed V and J ends, which lost 3 bases and 1 base, there was a span of 10 bases.

The sample holds a few counts of this clonotype. The V call is TRBV7-8, the J call TRBJ2-1; 8 bases align to TRBD1. The germline gives CDR1 SGHVS, CDR2 FQNEAQ. The CDR3 contains 15 residues. Unmatched junction bases numbered 6, after V lost 5 bases and J lost 3 bases. The CDR3 spells CASSGHRGNYNEQFF. DNA of the CDR3: TGTGCCAGCAGCGGTCACAGGGGGAACTACAATGAGCAGTTCTTC.

The chain has TRBV10-3 and TRBJ2-5; 10 bases fit TRBD2. There are 16 residues in the CDR3. Germline trimming cut 0 bases from V and 2 bases from J; bases unmatched to any gene: 3. Germline CDR1 ENHRY, CDR2 SYGVKD. The CDR3 loop is CAISESGAGGQETQYF. CDR3 in DNA: TGTGCCATCAGTGAGTCAGGAGCGGGAGGGCAAGAGACCCAGTACTTC.

CDR3 DNA sequence: TGCGCCAGCAGCAGCACTAGCGGAGCGTACAATGAGCAGTTCTTC. Translation gives CASSSTSGAYNEQFF. J is TRBJ2-1 and V is TRBV5-1; 8 positions agree with TRBD2. V was pared by 4 bases and J by 4 bases, with 7 bases of the junction left unmatched. CDR3 length: 15 residues. Looked up from germline, CDR1 is SGHRS and CDR2 is YFSETQ.

The table lists this clonotype with many counts. The chain is built from TRBV2 and TRBJ2-1; possibly TRBD2 for D (5 bases). The germline V and J ends were trimmed by 7 bases and 2 bases, with 12 bases remaining between them. This CDR3 has 14 residues. The germline CDR1 and CDR2 sequences are SNHLY and FYNNEI. CDR3 DNA: TGTGCCAGCAAACGAGCGGAAGCCTACAATGAGCAGTTCTTC. Its protein is CASKRAEAYNEQFF.

The rearrangement links TRBV28 to TRBJ2-3; TRBD1 or TRBD2 may be the D gene (5 bases each). Germline CDR1 and CDR2: MDHEN and SYDVKM. The V and J ends lost 7 bases and 2 bases respectively, with 10 bases between them. The CDR3 is made up of 13 amino acids. The CDR3 loop is CASNQGDTDTQYF. The CDR3 bases are TGTGCCAGCAACCAGGGAGACACAGATACGCAGTATTTT.

This clonotype was detected only a few times. CDR3 sequence (DNA): TGCAGTGCTAGACGCCGGACAGAGAGTCTGAGAACTGAAGCTTTCTTT. Translated, it gives CSARRRTESLRTEAFF. The gene calls are TRBV20-1 and TRBJ1-1, with a possible D match to TRBD1 (6 bases). With 2 bases removed from V and 5 bases from J, the gap between germline ends came to 21 bases. The CDR3 runs 16 residues. Germline V gene data show CDR1 as DFQATT and CDR2 as SNEGSKA (reference sequence).

The table lists this clonotype with many counts. The chain combines TRBV3-1 with TRBJ2-2; D gene ambiguous. Germline CDR1 is LGHDT and CDR2 is YNNKEL (reference sequence). CDR3 length: 13 residues. V shed 4 bases and J shed 1 base, with 4 bases lying between them. CDR3 sequence reads: CASSPENTGELFF. In DNA form, the CDR3 reads TGTGCCAGCAGCCCTGAGAACACCGGGGAGCTGTTTTTT.

This clonotype was seen many times. This chain's CDR3 is CSAKKDYGYTF. Here the CDR3 DNA reads TGCAGTGCGAAGAAAGACTATGGCTACACCTTC. The V and J genes are TRBV20-1 and TRBJ1-2; D gene ambiguous. The V gene lost 6 bases and the J gene lost 3 bases, with 8 bases spanning the gap. Germline CDR1 and CDR2: DFQATT and SNEGSKA (reference sequence). CDR3 length equals 11 residues.

This clonotype was detected ten times or more. The rearrangement uses TRBV20-1 and TRBJ2-7; 7 positions agree with TRBD1. The germline V gene encodes CDR1 DFQATT and CDR2 SNEGSKA (reference sequence). The ends lost 3 bases at V and 2 bases at J; junction bases unmatched: 4. This CDR3 region has 13 residues. The CDR3 is CSASNRGTYEQYF. For the CDR3, the DNA is TGCAGTGCTAGCAACAGGGGAACCTACGAGCAGTACTTC.

This clonotype was seen many times. The chain carries TRBV5-1 and TRBJ2-5, with 7 bases lining up with TRBD1. The J segment lost 2 bases and the V segment lost 4 bases, leaving 8 bases of the junction unmatched. The CDR3 is made up of 15 amino acids. The germline gives CDR1 SGHRS, CDR2 YFSETQ. CDR3 sequence (DNA): TGCGCCAGCAGCACTACTCCGGGACAGCAAGAGACCCAGTACTTC. It encodes CASSTTPGQQETQYF. Full variable domain (rest looked up from reference TRBV5-1 and TRBJ2-5): KAGVTQTPRYLIKTRGQQVTLSCSPISGHRSVSWYQQTPGQGLQFLFEYFSETQRNKGNFPGRFSGRQFSNSRSEMNVSTLELGDSALYLCASSTTPGQQETQYFGPGTRLLVL.

This clonotype has just a few counts. V usage is TRBV29-1 and J usage is TRBJ2-2; no firm D call. CDR1 is SQVTM, CDR2 ANQGSEA, per germline. V lost 6 bases and J lost 1, with 9 bases in between. The CDR3 length is 13 residues. The DNA of the CDR3 is TGCAGCGTGGGGATACTGAACACCGGGGAGCTGTTTTTT. Its protein product is CSVGILNTGELFF.

This clonotype was observed many times. This chain connects TRBV5-1 to TRBJ2-5; 9 positions match TRBD2. This CDR3 contains 19 residues. The germline gives CDR1 SGHRS, CDR2 YFSETQ. With 4 bases clipped from V and 5 bases from J, the junction kept 21 bases outside the gene matches. CDR3 in DNA: TGCGCCAGCAGCCCGCGAATGGGACTAGCACAGAACAGGGAGGAGACCCAGTACTTC. Residues: CASSPRMGLAQNREETQYF.

This chain connects TRBV12-3 or TRBV12-4 to TRBJ2-3, with D perhaps TRBD2 (6 bases). The V end was cut by 3 bases, the J end by 2 bases, with 12 bases between. The CDR3 runs to 15 residues. In nucleotides, the CDR3 is TGTGCCAGCAGTTTTAGCGGAATAATCACAGATACGCAGTATTTT. It encodes CASSFSGIITDTQYF.